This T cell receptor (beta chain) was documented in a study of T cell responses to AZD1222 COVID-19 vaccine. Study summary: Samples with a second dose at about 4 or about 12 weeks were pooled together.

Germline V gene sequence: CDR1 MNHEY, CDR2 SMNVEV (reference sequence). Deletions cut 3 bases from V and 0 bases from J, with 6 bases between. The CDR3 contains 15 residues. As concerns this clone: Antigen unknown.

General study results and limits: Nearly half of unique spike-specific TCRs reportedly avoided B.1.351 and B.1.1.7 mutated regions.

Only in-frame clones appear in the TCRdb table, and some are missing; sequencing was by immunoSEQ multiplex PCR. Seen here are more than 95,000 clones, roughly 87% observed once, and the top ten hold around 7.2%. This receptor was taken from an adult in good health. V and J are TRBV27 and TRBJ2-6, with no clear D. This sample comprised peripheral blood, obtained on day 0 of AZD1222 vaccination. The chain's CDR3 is CASSLVSSGANVLTF. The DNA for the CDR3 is TGTGCCAGCAGTTTGGTTAGCTCTGGGGCCAACGTCCTGACTTTC. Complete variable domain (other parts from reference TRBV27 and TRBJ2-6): EAQVTQNPRYLITVTGKKLTVTCSQNMNHEYMSWYRQDPGLGLRQIYYSMNVEVTDKGDVPEGYKVSRKEKRNFPLILESPSPNQTSLYFCASSLVSSGANVLTFGAGSRLTVL.